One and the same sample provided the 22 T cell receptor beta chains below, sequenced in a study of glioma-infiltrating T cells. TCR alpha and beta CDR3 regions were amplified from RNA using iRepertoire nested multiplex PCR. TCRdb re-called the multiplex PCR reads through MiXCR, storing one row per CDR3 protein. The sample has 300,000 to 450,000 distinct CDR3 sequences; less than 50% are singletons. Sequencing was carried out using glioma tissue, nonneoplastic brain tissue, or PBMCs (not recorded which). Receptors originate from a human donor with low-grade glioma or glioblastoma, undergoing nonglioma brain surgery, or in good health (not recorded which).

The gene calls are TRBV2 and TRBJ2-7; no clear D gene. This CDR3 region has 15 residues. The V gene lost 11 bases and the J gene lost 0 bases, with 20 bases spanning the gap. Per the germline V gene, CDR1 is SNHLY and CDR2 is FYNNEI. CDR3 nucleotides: TGTGCCGGTACGCCAGGCCGAGAGACCTCCTACGAGCAGTACTTC. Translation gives CAGTPGRETSYEQYF. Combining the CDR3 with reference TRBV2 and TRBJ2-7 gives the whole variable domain EPEVTQTPSHQVTQMGQEVILRCVPISNHLYFYWYRQILGQKVEFLVSFYNNEISEKSEIFDDQFSVERPDGSNFTLKIRSTKLEDSAMYFCAGTPGRETSYEQYFGPGTRLTVT.

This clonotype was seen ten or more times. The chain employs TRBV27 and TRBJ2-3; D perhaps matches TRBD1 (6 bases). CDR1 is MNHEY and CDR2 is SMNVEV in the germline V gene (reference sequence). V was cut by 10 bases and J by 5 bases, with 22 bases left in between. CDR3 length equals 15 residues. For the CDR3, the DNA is TGTGCCACCGGCGTACAGGGTTTATTAAGAGATACGCAGTATTTT. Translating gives CATGVQGLLRDTQYF.

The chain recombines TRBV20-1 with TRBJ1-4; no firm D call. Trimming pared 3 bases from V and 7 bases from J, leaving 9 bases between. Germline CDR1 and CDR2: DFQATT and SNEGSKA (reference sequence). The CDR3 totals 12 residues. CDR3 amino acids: CSASTGREKLFF. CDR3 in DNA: TGCAGTGCTAGCACCGGGCGTGAAAAACTGTTTTTT.

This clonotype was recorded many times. DNA of the CDR3: TGTGCCAGCAGCTCCGTTATTACTCCGGGGGCCCCCTCCTACGAGCAGTACTTC. It yields the protein CASSSVITPGAPSYEQYF. The V call is TRBV7-2, the J call TRBJ2-7; TRBD1 or TRBD2 may be the D gene (6 bases each). This CDR3 is built from 18 residues. Deletions cut 4 bases from V and 0 bases from J, with 22 bases between. Germline loops: CDR1 SGHTA, CDR2 FQGNSA.

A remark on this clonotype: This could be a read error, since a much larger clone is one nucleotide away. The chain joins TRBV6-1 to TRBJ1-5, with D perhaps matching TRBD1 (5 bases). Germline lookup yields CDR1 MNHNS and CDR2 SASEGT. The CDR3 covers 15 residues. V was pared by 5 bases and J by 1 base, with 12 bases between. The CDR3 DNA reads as TGTGCCAGCAGTAGGGGAGAGGGGAGCAATCAGCCCCAGCATTTT. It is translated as CASSRGEGSNQPQHF.

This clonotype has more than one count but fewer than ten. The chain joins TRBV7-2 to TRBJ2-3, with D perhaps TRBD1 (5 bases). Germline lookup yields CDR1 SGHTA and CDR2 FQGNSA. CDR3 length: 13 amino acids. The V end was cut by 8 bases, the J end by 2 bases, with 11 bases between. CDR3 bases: TGTGCCAGCCGGGCAGGGAACACAGATACGCAGTATTTT. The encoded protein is CASRAGNTDTQYF.

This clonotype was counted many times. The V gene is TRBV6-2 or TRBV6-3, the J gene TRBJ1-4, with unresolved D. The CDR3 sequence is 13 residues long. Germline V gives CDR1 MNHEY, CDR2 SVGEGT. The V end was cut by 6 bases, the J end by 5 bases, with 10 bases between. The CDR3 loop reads CASRTDGNEKLFF. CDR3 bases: TGTGCCAGCAGAACGGACGGGAATGAAAAACTGTTTTTT.

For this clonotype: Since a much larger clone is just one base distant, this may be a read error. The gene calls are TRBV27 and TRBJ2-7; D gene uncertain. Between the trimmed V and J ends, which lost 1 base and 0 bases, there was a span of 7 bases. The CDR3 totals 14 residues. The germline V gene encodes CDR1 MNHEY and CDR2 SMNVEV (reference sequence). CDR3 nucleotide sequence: TGTGCCAGCAGTTTATACCTCGTCTCCTACGAGCAGTACTTC. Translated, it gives CASSLYLVSYEQYF.

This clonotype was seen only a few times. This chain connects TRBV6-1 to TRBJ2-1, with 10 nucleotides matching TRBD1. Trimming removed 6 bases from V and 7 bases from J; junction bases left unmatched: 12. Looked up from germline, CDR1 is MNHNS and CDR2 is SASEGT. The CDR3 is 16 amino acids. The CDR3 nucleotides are TGTGCCAGCAGCAGACAGGGGGCCACCTCTGGGAATGAGCAGTTCTTC. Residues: CASSRQGATSGNEQFF.

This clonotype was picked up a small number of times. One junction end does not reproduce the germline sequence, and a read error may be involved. This CDR3 reads CASGNDLAGGYNGQFF. CDR3 in DNA: TGTGCTAGTGGCAATGATCTAGCGGGAGGGTACAATGGGCAGTTCTTC. The chain links TRBV12-5 to TRBJ2-1; TRBD2 aligns across 12 bases. Germline V gene lookup returns CDR1 LGHNT and CDR2 FRNRAP. This CDR3 is built from 16 residues.

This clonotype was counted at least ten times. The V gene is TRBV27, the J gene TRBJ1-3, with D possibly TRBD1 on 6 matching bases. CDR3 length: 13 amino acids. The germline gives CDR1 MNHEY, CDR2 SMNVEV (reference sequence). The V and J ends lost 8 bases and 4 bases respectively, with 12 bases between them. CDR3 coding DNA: TGTGCCAGCGGGGGGCTTGCAGGAAACACCATATATTTT. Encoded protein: CASGGLAGNTIYF.

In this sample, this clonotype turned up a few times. CDR3 sequence: CASSWTGTGGELFF. The CDR3 DNA reads as TGTGCCAGCAGCTGGACAGGGACCGGCGGGGAGCTGTTTTTT. This chain uses TRBV2 with TRBJ2-2; 8 nucleotides line up with TRBD1. Germline V gives CDR1 SNHLY, CDR2 FYNNEI. V lost 6 bases, J lost 7 bases, and 7 bases stayed unmatched. The CDR3 totals 14 residues. Combining the CDR3 with reference TRBV2 and TRBJ2-2 gives the whole variable domain EPEVTQTPSHQVTQMGQEVILRCVPISNHLYFYWYRQILGQKVEFLVSFYNNEISEKSEIFDDQFSVERPDGSNFTLKIRSTKLEDSAMYFCASSWTGTGGELFFGEGSRLTVL.

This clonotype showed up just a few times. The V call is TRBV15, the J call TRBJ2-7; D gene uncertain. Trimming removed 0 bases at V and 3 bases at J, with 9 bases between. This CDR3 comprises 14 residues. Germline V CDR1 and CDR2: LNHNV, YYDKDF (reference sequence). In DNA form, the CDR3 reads TGTGCCACCAGCAGAGATCGGCTGAACTACGAGCAGTACTTC. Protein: CATSRDRLNYEQYF. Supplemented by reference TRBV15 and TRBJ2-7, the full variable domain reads DAMVIQNPRYQVTQFGKPVTLSCSQTLNHNVMYWYQQKSSQAPKLLFHYYDKDFNNEADTPDNFQSRRPNTSFCFLDIRSPGLGDTAMYLCATSRDRLNYEQYFGPGTRLTVT.

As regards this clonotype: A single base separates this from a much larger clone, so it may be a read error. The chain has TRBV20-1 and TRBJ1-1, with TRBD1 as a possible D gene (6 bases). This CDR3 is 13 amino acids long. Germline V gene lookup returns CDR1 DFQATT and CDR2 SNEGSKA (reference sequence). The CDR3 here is CSASDRISTKAFF. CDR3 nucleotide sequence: TGCAGTGCCTCAGACAGGATCAGCACTAAAGCTTTCTTT.

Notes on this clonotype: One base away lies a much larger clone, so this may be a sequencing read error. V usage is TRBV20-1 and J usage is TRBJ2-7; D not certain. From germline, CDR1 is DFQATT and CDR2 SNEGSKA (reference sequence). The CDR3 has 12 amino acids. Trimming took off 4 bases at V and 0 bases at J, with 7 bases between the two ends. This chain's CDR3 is CSATSISYEQYF. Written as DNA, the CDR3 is TGCAGTGCTACGAGCATCTCCTACGAGCAGTACTTC.

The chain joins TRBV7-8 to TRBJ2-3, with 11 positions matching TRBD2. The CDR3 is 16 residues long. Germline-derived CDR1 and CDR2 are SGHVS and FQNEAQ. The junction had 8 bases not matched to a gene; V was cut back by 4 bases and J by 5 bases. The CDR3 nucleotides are TGTGCCAGCAGCTCGATTAGCGGGAGGGCCATAGATACGCAGTATTTT. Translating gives CASSSISGRAIDTQYF. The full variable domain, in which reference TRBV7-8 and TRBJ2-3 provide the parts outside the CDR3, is GAGVSQSPRYKVAKRGQDVALRCDPISGHVSLFWYQQALGQGPEFLTYFQNEAQLDKSGLPSDRFFAERPEGSVSTLKIQRTQQEDSAVYLCASSSISGRAIDTQYFGPGTRLTVL.

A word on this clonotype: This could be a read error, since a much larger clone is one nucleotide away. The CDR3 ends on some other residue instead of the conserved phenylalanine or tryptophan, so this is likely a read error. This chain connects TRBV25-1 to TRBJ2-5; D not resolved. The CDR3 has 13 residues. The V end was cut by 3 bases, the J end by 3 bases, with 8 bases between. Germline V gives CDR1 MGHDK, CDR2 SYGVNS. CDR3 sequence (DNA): TGTGCCAGCAGTGATTTTGACAAAGAGACCCAGTACTCC. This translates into CASSDFDKETQYS.

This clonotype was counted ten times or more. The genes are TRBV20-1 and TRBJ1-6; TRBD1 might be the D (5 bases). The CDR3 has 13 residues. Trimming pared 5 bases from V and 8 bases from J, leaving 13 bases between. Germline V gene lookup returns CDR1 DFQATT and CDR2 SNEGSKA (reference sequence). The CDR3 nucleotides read TGCAGTGCTTCCGTAGGAGGGGATTCACCCCTCCACTTT. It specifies CSASVGGDSPLHF.

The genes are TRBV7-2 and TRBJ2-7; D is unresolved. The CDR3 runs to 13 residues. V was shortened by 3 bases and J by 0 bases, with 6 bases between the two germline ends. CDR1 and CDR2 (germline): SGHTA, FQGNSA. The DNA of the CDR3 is TGTGCCAGCAGCTTTCAGTTCTCCTACGAGCAGTACTTC. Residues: CASSFQFSYEQYF.

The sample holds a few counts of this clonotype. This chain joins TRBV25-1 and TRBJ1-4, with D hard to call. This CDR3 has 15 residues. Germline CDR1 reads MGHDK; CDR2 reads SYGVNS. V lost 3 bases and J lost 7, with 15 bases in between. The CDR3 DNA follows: TGTGCCAGCAGTGAGGCCGGGGTAATAGGTGAAAAACTGTTTTTT. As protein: CASSEAGVIGEKLFF.

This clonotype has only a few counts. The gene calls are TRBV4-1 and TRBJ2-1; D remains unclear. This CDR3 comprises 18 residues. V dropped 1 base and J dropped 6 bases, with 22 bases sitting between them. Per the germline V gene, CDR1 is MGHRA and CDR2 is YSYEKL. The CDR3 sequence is CASSQVWASFSKSNEQFF. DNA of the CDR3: TGCGCCAGCAGCCAAGTCTGGGCCAGCTTTTCGAAGAGCAATGAGCAGTTCTTC.

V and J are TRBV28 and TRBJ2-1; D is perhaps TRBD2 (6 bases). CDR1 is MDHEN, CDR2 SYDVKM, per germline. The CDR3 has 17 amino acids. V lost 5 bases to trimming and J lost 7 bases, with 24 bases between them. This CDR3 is CASSPSKWGRTPNEQFF. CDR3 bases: TGTGCCAGCAGTCCTTCGAAGTGGGGGAGGACCCCAAATGAGCAGTTCTTC.